One sample yielded the 14 T cell receptor beta chains listed below, sequenced in a study of OX40 agonist ivuxolimab in advanced cancers. Method: immunoSEQ multiplex PCR; TCRdb's copy keeps in-frame clones and lacks some. The data contain fewer than 75,000 clones, approximately 90% of them singletons. The sequenced sample was CD4+ or CD8+ T cells sorted from blood, obtained in a trial of the OX40 agonist ivuxolimab. These receptors came from an adult with an advanced solid tumor such as melanoma, head and neck, liver or kidney cancer.

The chain links TRBV4-1 to TRBJ1-1; D remains ambiguous. Between the trimmed V and J ends, which lost 0 bases and 2 bases, there was a span of 16 bases. The CDR3 extends over 17 amino acids. Per the germline V gene, CDR1 is MGHRA and CDR2 is YSYEKL. This CDR3 is CASSQDFTGPTNTEAFF. In DNA form, the CDR3 reads TGCGCCAGCAGCCAAGATTTCACTGGGCCAACTAACACTGAAGCTTTCTTT.

The chain links TRBV14 to TRBJ2-3; 11 bases are shared with TRBD2. With V trimmed by 3 bases and J by 5 bases, 7 bases remained unmatched. The CDR3 is 16 residues long. Germline V gene sequence: CDR1 SGHDN, CDR2 FVKESK. The CDR3, as DNA: TGTGCCAGCAGCCACCTACTAGCGGGAGATAAAGATACGCAGTATTTT. Its protein is CASSHLLAGDKDTQYF.

The chain carries TRBV4-2 and TRBJ2-7; TRBD1 matches at 9 bases. Germline lookup yields CDR1 LGHNA and CDR2 YNFKEQ. The trim removed 5 bases at V and 6 bases at J, leaving 5 bases unmatched. This CDR3 is built from 13 residues. CDR3 loop: CASSTQGAGEQYF. As DNA, the CDR3 is TGTGCCAGCAGCACACAGGGGGCTGGCGAGCAGTACTTC.

The chain links TRBV6-1 to TRBJ2-2; 9 bases fit TRBD2. The germline gives CDR1 MNHNS, CDR2 SASEGT. The CDR3 sequence is 16 residues long. Unmatched junction bases numbered 3, after V lost 3 bases and J lost 1 base. CDR3 bases: TGTGCCAGCAGTGAGGTACTAGCGGGGAACACCGGGGAGCTGTTTTTT. Translated: CASSEVLAGNTGELFF.

The rearrangement uses TRBV9 and TRBJ2-5; unclear D gene. Trimming removed 0 bases at V and 4 bases at J, with 13 bases between. CDR1 SGDLS and CDR2 YYNGEE come from the germline V gene. The CDR3 has 15 amino acids. DNA for the CDR3: TGTGCCAGCAGCGTAGGCCCCGGCTATTCAGAGACCCAGTACTTC. Protein: CASSVGPGYSETQYF. Using reference TRBV9 and TRBJ2-5 for the parts outside the CDR3, the full variable domain is DSGVTQTPKHLITATGQRVTLRCSPRSGDLSVYWYQQSLDQGLQFLIQYYNGEERAKGNILERFSAQQFPDLHSELNLSSLELGDSALYFCASSVGPGYSETQYFGPGTRLLVL.

As DNA, the CDR3 is TGTGCCAGCAAAGCAGACAGGGGAGCCTACGAGCAGTACTTC. The encoded protein is CASKADRGAYEQYF. V usage is TRBV6-5 and J usage is TRBJ2-7, with TRBD1 matching over 8 bases. Germline trimming cut 7 bases from V and 2 bases from J; bases unmatched to any gene: 7. This CDR3 contains 14 residues. Germline loops: CDR1 MNHEY, CDR2 SVGAGI.

This clone was observed once. This chain connects TRBV7-9 to TRBJ2-7; no clear D gene. Germline loops: CDR1 SEHNR, CDR2 FQNEAQ (reference sequence). Trimming left V 1 base short and J 4 bases short, with 8 bases between. The CDR3 has 13 residues. The CDR3 DNA reads TGTGCCAGCAGCTTAGAAGGCCCTTACGAGCAGTACTTC. It specifies CASSLEGPYEQYF.

The V and J genes are TRBV5-1 and TRBJ2-7; TRBD1 agrees at 7 bases. The trim removed 7 bases at V and 6 bases at J, leaving 7 bases unmatched. The CDR3 loop spans 12 amino acids. The V gene's germline CDR1 is SGHRS and CDR2 YFSETQ. Written as DNA, the CDR3 is TGCGCCAGCGGACGGACAGGCGGCGAGCAGTACTTC. This sequence encodes CASGRTGGEQYF.

V usage is TRBV5-5 and J usage is TRBJ2-6; maybe TRBD1 (6 bases). Germline CDR1 SGHKS, CDR2 YYEKEE (reference sequence). The CDR3 runs to 18 residues. Between the trimmed V and J ends, which lost 1 base and 5 bases, there was a span of 19 bases. DNA for the CDR3: TGTGCCAGCAGCTTGCAGGGGCCGGCTATTCGTTGGGCCAACGTCCTGACTTTC. The encoded protein is CASSLQGPAIRWANVLTF.

This clone was counted once. V and J are TRBV10-2 and TRBJ2-1; TRBD2 is a possible D gene (6 bases). The CDR3 runs to 17 residues. Germline V gives CDR1 WSHSY, CDR2 SAAADI. The V end lost 6 bases, the J end lost 6 bases, and 24 bases lay between the germline ends. The CDR3 reads CASSHQKLASGINEQFF. The CDR3 nucleotides read TGCGCCAGCAGCCACCAGAAGCTAGCGAGTGGGATCAATGAGCAGTTCTTC.

The V and J genes are TRBV21-1 and TRBJ2-7; TRBD1 was called by the table and not checked on the DNA. TRBV21-1 has pseudogene status. The CDR3 has 16 amino acids. The CDR3: CASSMGGDRGFHEQYF. In nucleotides, the CDR3 is TGTGCCAGCAGCATGGGGGGAGACAGGGGTTTCCACGAGCAGTACTTC.

V and J are TRBV4-2 and TRBJ1-3; D unresolved. V was shortened by 0 bases and J by 0 bases, with 6 bases between the two germline ends. CDR1 LGHNA and CDR2 YNFKEQ come from the germline V gene. This CDR3 comprises 15 residues. DNA for the CDR3: TGTGCCAGCAGCCAAGAGGCGTACTCTGGAAACACCATATATTTT. Amino acid sequence: CASSQEAYSGNTIYF.

This clone was counted a single time. This chain uses TRBV6-1 with TRBJ2-3; no firm D call. In germline, CDR1 is MNHNS, CDR2 SASEGT. V dropped 5 bases and J dropped 6 bases, with 6 bases sitting between them. The CDR3 extends over 11 amino acids. The DNA for the CDR3 is TGTGCCAGCAGTTATGGTGATACGCAGTATTTT. Encoded protein: CASSYGDTQYF.

The gene calls are TRBV2 and TRBJ1-3, with 7 bases that match TRBD1. The CDR3 has 16 residues. V trimming: 2 bases; J trimming: 0 bases; junction bases outside the gene matches: 4. CDR1 and CDR2 (germline): SNHLY, FYNNEI. DNA of the CDR3: TGTGCCAGCAGTGAAAGGGGGACAGACTCTGGAAACACCATATATTTT. Amino acids: CASSERGTDSGNTIYF.